A selection of T cell receptor beta chains follows, all from one sample in a study of blood T cell repertoires in COVID-19. Repertoires were generated with immunoSEQ multiplex PCR, while TCRdb's copy carries only in-frame clones and drops some. The sample lists around 55,000 clones, around 85% occurring once. Source material: peripheral blood. The receptors were gathered from a human donor in a cohort sampled during active COVID-19. The CDR3 runs from the conserved cysteine through the conserved F or W. The order of the fields is clone size, D gene, V gene, J gene, CDR3 DNA, CDR3 protein. The D gene is left open where the match is weak. Some rows mark clone size as missing; the rest say once, few, many or name a class of expanded clone.

>.|.|TRBV7-9|TRBJ1-2
TGTGCCAGCAGCCGGGGGACCGGGAGTAAAAACTATGGCTACACCTTC
CASSRGTGSKNYGYTF
>.|TRBD2|TRBV5-1|TRBJ2-1
TGCGCCAGCAGGGTCGCGGGGGGCCCAATTTACAATGAGCAGTTCTTC
CASRVAGGPIYNEQFF
>.|.|TRBV7-9|TRBJ2-7
TGTGCCAGCAGCCCCGGGGTAATCTACGAGCAGTACTTC
CASSPGVIYEQYF
>.|TRBD2|TRBV19|TRBJ2-1
TGTGCCAGTAGCCCCAGACTAGCGGGATCCGGGAATGAGCAGTTCTTC
CASSPRLAGSGNEQFF
>.|.|TRBV7-9|TRBJ2-7
TGTGCCAGCAGCCCAGGAGGGGCCTACGAGCAGTACTTC
CASSPGGAYEQYF
>few|.|TRBV6-5|TRBJ1-5
TGTGCCAGCAGCGGCCGGGGGCAGCCCCAGCATTTT
CASSGRGQPQHF
>.|.|TRBV10-3|TRBJ2-1
TGTGCCATCAGTTCAGGTGATACCTACAATGAGCAGTTCTTC
CAISSGDTYNEQFF
>.|TRBD1|TRBV6-5|TRBJ1-5
TGTGCCAGCAGTCCCATGGGGACAGGGGATCAGCCCCAGCATTTT
CASSPMGTGDQPQHF
>.|.|TRBV19|TRBJ2-2
TGTGCCAGTAGGATGGACACAAACACCGGGGAGCTGTTTTTT
CASRMDTNTGELFF
>.|.|TRBV5-5|TRBJ2-2
TGTGCCAGCAGCAACAGGGAGGGGGAGCTGTTTTTT
CASSNREGELFF
>.|TRBD1|TRBV30|TRBJ2-3
TGTGCCTGGAACCTACAGGGGGCTAGCACAGATACGCAGTATTTT
CAWNLQGASTDTQYF
>few|TRBD1|TRBV5-1|TRBJ2-1
TGCGCCAGCAGCTTGGGGGACAGGGGGCTACAGCGCCGTTACAATGAGCAGTTCTTC
CASSLGDRGLQRRYNEQFF
>few|TRBD2|TRBV9|TRBJ2-1
TGTGCCAGCAGCGCCGGGACTAGCGGTTCGACCTCCTACAATGAGCAGTTCTTC
CASSAGTSGSTSYNEQFF
>.|.|TRBV4-3|TRBJ2-1
TGCGCCAGCAAGTTTTCAGCGCGCTCCTACAATGAGCAGTTCTTC
CASKFSARSYNEQFF
>.|.|TRBV6-6|TRBJ2-5
TGTGCCAGCAGTTACTCGGGTGCGGGGTACCAAGAGACCCAGTACTTC
CASSYSGAGYQETQYF
>.|TRBD2|TRBV5-4|TRBJ2-7
TGTGCCAGCAGCCCCTCTGGTGGGACTAGCGCCTACGAGCAGTACTTC
CASSPSGGTSAYEQYF
>.|TRBD1|TRBV18|TRBJ2-5
TGTGCCAGCTCGAAGGACAGGGGCACTGCACAAGAGACCCAGTACTTC
CASSKDRGTAQETQYF
>.|TRBD1|TRBV5-1|TRBJ1-2
TGCGCCAGCAGCTTGGCGGGACAGGGAAGTTCTTATGGCTACACCTTC
CASSLAGQGSSYGYTF
>.|.|TRBV4-3|TRBJ1-1
TGCGCCAGCAGCCAAGGACAGGTAAACACTGAAGCTTTCTTT
CASSQGQVNTEAFF
>.|TRBD1|TRBV19|TRBJ2-7
TGTGCCAGTAGTACAGGGGGCTATGGGTACGAGCAGTACTTC
CASSTGGYGYEQYF
>few|.|TRBV19|TRBJ1-5
TGTGCCAGTAGTATGAGAGAGAAAAATCAGCCCCAGCATTTT
CASSMREKNQPQHF
>once|TRBD1|TRBV19|TRBJ1-2
TGTGCCAGTAGTACCTCTCTACAGGGGAGTAACTATGGCTACACCTTC
CASSTSLQGSNYGYTF
>.|TRBD2|TRBV7-3|TRBJ2-5
TGTGCCAGCAGCCCTAGCGGGAGTAAGGAGACCCAGTACTTC
CASSPSGSKETQYF
>.|.|TRBV9|TRBJ2-7
TGTGCCAGCAGCGTAGACCAGGGCGGACCCTACGAGCAGTACTTC
CASSVDQGGPYEQYF
>.|TRBD2|TRBV28|TRBJ2-7
TGTGCCAGCAGCGTCCTCACTAGCGGGAGTCTCGGCGAGCAGTACTTC
CASSVLTSGSLGEQYF
>once|TRBD2|TRBV6-1|TRBJ2-2
TGTGCCAGCAGTGCCGGACTAGCGGGGCTAAGGGGGGAGCTGTTTTTT
CASSAGLAGLRGELFF
>.|.|TRBV2|TRBJ1-4
TGTGCCAGCAGTGAGGGCAGGGTCCTGATGAATGAAAAACTGTTTTTT
CASSEGRVLMNEKLFF
>.|.|TRBV5-1|TRBJ2-7
TGCGCCAGCAGCTTGGCCCAGGGGTACGAGCAGTACTTC
CASSLAQGYEQYF
>.|.|TRBV29-1|TRBJ2-7
TGCAGCGTCGGAGATGGGGAGCAGTACTTC
CSVGDGEQYF
>.|TRBD2|TRBV5-1|TRBJ2-3
TGCGCCAGCAGCCCGTCTCTAGCGGACACAGATACGCAGTATTTT
CASSPSLADTDTQYF
>.|TRBD2|TRBV7-3|TRBJ2-4
TGTGCCAGCAGCTTAAGCGGGAGGGCCGACATTCAGTACTTC
CASSLSGRADIQYF
>.|TRBD1|TRBV2|TRBJ2-1
TGTGCCAGCAGTGAACAAGGACAGGGGTACAATGAGCAGTTCTTC
CASSEQGQGYNEQFF
>few|TRBD2|TRBV9|TRBJ2-1
TGTGCCAGCAGCGTAGACCTCCTGACTAGCGGGCACTACAATGAGCAGTTCTTC
CASSVDLLTSGHYNEQFF
>.|TRBD1|TRBV6-5|TRBJ2-1
TGTGCCAGCAGCCTCGACAGGGCCCCATACAATGAGCAGTTCTTC
CASSLDRAPYNEQFF
>once|TRBD1|TRBV27|TRBJ2-1
TGTGCCAGCAGTTTATTTGGACAGGGCGTTCATGAGCAGTTCTTC
CASSLFGQGVHEQFF
>.|TRBD2|TRBV6-2/TRBV6-3|TRBJ2-3
TGTGCCAGCGGTTTAGCGGGAACACCTAGCACAGATACGCAGTATTTT
CASGLAGTPSTDTQYF
>once|TRBD1|TRBV5-4|TRBJ2-4
TGTGCCAGCAGCAACCCACAGGGGGCAAACATTCAGTACTTC
CASSNPQGANIQYF
>.|.|TRBV18|TRBJ2-3
TGTGCCAGCTCACCGTATCTCTCGGGGGATACGCAGTATTTT
CASSPYLSGDTQYF
>once|TRBD1|TRBV24-1|TRBJ2-1
TGTGCCACCAGTGATTTTGGAGGGGGGACAGGGACCTACAATGAGCAGTTCTTC
CATSDFGGGTGTYNEQFF
>.|TRBD2|TRBV15|TRBJ2-2
TGTGCCACCAGCAGAGGGCGCGGGAGAATAGACGGGACCGGGGAGCTGTTTTTT
CATSRGRGRIDGTGELFF
>.|TRBD2|TRBV5-1|TRBJ2-7
TGCGCCAGCGGCCTAGCGGGGTCAATAGTCGACGAGCAGTACTTC
CASGLAGSIVDEQYF
>.|TRBD1|TRBV6-1|TRBJ2-6
TGTGCCAGCAGTGAATGGGACAGGGGATCGGGTTCTGGGGCCAACGTCCTGACTTTC
CASSEWDRGSGSGANVLTF